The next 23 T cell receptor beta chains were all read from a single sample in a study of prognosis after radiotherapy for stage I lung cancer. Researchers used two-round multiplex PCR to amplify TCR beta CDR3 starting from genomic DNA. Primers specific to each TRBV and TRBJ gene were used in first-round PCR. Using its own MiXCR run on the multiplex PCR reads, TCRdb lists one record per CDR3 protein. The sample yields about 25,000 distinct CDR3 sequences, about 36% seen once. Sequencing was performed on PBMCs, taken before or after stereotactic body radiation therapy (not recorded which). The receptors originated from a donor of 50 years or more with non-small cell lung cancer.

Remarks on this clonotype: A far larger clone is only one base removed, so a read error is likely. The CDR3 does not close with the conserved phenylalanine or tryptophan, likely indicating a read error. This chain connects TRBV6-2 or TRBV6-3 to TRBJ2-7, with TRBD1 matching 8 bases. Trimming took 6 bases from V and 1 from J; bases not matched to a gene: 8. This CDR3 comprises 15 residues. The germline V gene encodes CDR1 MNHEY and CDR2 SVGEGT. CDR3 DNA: TGTGCCAGCAGGGGGCCTAGGACAGGGTCCTACGAGCAGTACCTC. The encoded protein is CASRGPRTGSYEQYL.

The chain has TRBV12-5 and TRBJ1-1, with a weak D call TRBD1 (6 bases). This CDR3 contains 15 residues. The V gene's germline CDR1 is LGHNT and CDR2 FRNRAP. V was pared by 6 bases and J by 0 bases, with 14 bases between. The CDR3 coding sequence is TGTGCTAGTGGCCTGGGGGGGCTGGTGAACACTGAAGCTTTCTTT. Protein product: CASGLGGLVNTEAFF.

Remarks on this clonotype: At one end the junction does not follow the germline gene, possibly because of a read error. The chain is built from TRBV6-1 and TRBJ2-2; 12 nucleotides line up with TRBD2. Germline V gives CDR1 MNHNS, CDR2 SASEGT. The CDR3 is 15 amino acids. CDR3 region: CASIRGLAGTVELFF. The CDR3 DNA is TGTGCCAGCATTAGGGGACTAGCGGGCACCGTGGAGCTGTTTTTT.

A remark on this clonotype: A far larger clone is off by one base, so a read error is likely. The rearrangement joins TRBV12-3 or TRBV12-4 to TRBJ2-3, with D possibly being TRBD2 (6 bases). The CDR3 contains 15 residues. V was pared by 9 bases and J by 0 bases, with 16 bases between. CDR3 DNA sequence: TGTGCCAGAAGCCCCCTGGGACTGAGCACAGATACGCAGTATTTT. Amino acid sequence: CARSPLGLSTDTQYF.

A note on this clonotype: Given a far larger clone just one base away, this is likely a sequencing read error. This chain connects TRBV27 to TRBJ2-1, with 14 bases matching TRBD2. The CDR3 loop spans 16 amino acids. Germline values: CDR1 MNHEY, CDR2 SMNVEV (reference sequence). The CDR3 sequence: CATSEPGLAGGNEQFF. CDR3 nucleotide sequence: TGTGCCACCAGTGAACCCGGACTAGCGGGAGGAAATGAGCAGTTCTTC.

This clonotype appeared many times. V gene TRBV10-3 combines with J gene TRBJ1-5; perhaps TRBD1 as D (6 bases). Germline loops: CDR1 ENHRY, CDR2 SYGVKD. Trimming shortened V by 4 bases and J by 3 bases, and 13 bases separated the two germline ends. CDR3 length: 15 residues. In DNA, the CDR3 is TGTGCCATCAGTGCCTTGGCAGGGGACAATCAGCCCCAGCATTTT. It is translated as CAISALAGDNQPQHF.

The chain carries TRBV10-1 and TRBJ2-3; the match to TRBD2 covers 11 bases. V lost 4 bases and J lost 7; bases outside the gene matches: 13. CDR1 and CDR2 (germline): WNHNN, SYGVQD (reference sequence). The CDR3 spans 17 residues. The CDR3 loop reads CASSGLAGTAGENTQYF. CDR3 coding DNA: TGCGCCAGCAGTGGACTAGCGGGAACCGCAGGGGAAAATACGCAGTATTTT.

The CDR3 protein is CASSQDSGRPTGELFF. In nucleotides, the CDR3 is TGCGCCAGCAGCCAAGATAGCGGGAGGCCCACCGGGGAGCTGTTTTTT. The V call is TRBV4-3, the J call TRBJ2-2; TRBD2 agrees at 10 bases. The CDR3 has 16 amino acids. V was pared by 0 bases and J by 4 bases, with 2 bases of the junction left unmatched. Germline-derived CDR1 and CDR2 are LGHNA and YSLEER.

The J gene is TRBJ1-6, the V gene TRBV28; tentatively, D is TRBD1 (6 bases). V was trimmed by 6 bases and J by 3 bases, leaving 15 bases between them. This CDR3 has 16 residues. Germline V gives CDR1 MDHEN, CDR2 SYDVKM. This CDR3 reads CASRLETGNYNSPLHF. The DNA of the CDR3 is TGTGCCAGCAGGCTTGAGACAGGCAACTATAATTCACCCCTCCACTTT.

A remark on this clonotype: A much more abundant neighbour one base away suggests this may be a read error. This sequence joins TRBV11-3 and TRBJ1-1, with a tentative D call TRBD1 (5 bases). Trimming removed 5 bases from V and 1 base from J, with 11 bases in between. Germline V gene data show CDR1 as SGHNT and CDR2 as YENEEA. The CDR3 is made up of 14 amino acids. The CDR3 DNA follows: TGTGCCAGCAGCCCCAGGGCGGGGAACACTGAAGCTTTCTTT. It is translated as CASSPRAGNTEAFF.

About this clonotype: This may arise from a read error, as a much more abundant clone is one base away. The CDR3 is CASSLLTGAGSGSNVLTF. CDR3 bases: TGTGCCAGCAGCTTACTGACAGGGGCTGGCTCTGGGTCCAACGTCCTGACTTTC. The J gene is TRBJ2-6, the V gene TRBV7-9; the match to TRBD1 covers 8 bases. The CDR3 runs 18 residues. Germline lookup yields CDR1 SEHNR and CDR2 FQNEAQ (reference sequence).

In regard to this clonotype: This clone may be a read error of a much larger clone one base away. The CDR3 protein is CASSILGGSPTGGLFF. The DNA of the CDR3 is TGTGCCAGTAGTATTTTGGGGGGCTCCCCCACCGGGGGGCTGTTTTTT. The chain has TRBV19 and TRBJ2-2; D may be TRBD1 or TRBD2 (6 bases each). The CDR3 covers 16 residues. The germline V gene has CDR1 LNHDA and CDR2 SQIVND (reference sequence).

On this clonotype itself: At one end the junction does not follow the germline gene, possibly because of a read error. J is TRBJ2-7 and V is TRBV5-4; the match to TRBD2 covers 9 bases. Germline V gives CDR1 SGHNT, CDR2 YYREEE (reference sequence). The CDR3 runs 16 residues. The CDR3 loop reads CASSLVASGVSYDQYF. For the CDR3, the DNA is TGTGCCAGCAGCTTGGTCGCTAGCGGGGTCTCCTACGATCAGTACTTC.

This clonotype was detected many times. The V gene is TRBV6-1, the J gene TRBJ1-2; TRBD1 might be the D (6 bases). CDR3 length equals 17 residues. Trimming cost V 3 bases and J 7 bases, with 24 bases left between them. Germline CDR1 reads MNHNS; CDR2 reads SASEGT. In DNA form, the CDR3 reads TGTGCCAGCAGTGACGGCGGTCGGGGGGGCGCCCGATTTGGCTACACCTTC. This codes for CASSDGGRGGARFGYTF.

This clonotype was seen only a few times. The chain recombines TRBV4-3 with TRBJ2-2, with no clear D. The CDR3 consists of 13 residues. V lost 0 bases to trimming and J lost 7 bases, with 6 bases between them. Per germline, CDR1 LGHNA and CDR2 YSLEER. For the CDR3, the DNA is TGCGCCAGCAGCCAAGATGGGGACGGGGAGCTGTTTTTT. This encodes CASSQDGDGELFF.

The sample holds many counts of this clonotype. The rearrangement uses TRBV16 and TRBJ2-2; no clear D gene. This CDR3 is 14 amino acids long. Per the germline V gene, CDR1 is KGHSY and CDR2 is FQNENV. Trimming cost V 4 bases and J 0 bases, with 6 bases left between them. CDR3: CASSRDPNTGELFF. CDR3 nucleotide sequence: TGTGCCAGCAGCCGAGACCCGAACACCGGGGAGCTGTTTTTT.

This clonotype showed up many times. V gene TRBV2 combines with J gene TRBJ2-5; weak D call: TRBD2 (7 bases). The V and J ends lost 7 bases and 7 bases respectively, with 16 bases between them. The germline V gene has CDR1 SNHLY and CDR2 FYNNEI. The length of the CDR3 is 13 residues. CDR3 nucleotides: TGTGCCAGCACCTTAGGGGGGGGAGGGACCCAGTACTTC. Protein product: CASTLGGGGTQYF.

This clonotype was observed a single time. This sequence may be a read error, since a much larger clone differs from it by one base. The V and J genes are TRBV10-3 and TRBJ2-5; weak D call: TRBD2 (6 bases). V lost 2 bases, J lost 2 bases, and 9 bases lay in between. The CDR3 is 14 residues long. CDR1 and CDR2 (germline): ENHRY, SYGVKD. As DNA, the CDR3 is TGTGCCATCAGTGAGATAGCGGAACAAGAGACCCAGTACTTC. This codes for CAISEIAEQETQYF.

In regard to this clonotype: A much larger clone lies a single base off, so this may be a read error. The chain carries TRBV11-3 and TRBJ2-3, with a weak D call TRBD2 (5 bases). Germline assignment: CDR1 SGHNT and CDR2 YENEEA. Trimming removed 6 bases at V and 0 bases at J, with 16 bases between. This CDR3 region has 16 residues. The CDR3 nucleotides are TGTGCCAGCAGACCCGCCGGGGTCGGGAGCACAGATACGCAGTATTTT. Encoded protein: CASRPAGVGSTDTQYF.

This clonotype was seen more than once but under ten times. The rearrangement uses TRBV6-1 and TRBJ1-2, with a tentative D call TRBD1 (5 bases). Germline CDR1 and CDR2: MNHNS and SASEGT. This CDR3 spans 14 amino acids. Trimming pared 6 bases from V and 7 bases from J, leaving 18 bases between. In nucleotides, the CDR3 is TGTGCCAGCAGCGAAACAGGTTTTGGGGCTGGCTACACCTTC. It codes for CASSETGFGAGYTF.

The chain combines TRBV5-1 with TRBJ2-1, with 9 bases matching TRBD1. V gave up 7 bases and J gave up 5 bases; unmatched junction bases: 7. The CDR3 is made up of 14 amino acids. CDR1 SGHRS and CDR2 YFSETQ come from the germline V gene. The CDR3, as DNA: TGCGCCAGCGGACAACAGGGGGCCGACAATGAGCAGTTCTTC. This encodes CASGQQGADNEQFF.

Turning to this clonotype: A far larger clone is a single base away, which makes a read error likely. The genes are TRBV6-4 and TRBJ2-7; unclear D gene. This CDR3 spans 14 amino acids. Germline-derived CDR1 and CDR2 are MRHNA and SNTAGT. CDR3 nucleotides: TGTGCCAGCAGTTACTCGGCAAGAACCTACGAGAAGTACTTC. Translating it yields CASSYSARTYEKYF.

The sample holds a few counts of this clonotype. The CDR3 DNA reads as TGTGCCAGCAGCTCTAGCTTCCGCTCCTACAATGAGCAGTTCTTC. It codes for CASSSSFRSYNEQFF. V gene TRBV7-2 combines with J gene TRBJ2-1; tentatively, D is TRBD2 (5 bases). The CDR3 length is 15 residues. From germline, CDR1 is SGHTA and CDR2 FQGNSA. Trimming cost V 4 bases and J 0 bases, with 10 bases left between them.